This TCR beta chain was captured in a study of Ad26.COV2.S vaccination and SARS-CoV-2 variants. CDR1 and CDR2 (germline): SGHVS, FQNEAQ. CDR3 length equals 17 residues. V was shortened by 1 base and J by 1 base, with 14 bases between the two germline ends. The table came from immunoSEQ multiplex PCR; TCRdb's copy has only in-frame clones and leaves some out. This repertoire shows hundreds of thousands of clones, 80% to 90% found once; its top ten account for roughly 4.8%. Treatment given: about 20 received Ad26.COV2.S at low or high dose, single or two shots; several received placebo; per-sample allocation not given. All samples were drawn on day 63, counting from the first vaccine or placebo injection.

This specimen consisted of peripheral blood, obtained in a trial of Ad26.COV2.S vaccine versus placebo. This sequence originates from a person between 18 and 59 years old who received the Ad26.COV2.S COVID-19 vaccine or a placebo. V is TRBV7-8 and J is TRBJ1-5; tentatively, D is TRBD1 (6 bases). CDR3 in DNA: TGTGCCAGCAGCTTAGATTGGGGCAGGGGCAGCAATCAGCCCCAGCATTTT. It translates to CASSLDWGRGSNQPQHF.